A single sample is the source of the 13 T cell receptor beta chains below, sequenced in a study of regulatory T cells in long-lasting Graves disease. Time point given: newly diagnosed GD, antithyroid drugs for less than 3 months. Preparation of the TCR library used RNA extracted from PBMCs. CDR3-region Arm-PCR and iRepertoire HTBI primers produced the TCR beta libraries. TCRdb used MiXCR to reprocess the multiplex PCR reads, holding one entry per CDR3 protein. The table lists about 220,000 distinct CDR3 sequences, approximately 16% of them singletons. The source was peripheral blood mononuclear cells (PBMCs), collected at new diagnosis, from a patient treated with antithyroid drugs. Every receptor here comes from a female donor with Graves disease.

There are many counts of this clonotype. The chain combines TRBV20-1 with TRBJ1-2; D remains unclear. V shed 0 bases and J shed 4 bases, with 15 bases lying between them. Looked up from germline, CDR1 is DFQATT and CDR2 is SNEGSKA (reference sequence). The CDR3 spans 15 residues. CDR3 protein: CSARDHIVGGYGYTF. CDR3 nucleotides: TGCAGTGCTAGAGACCACATAGTGGGCGGCTATGGCTACACCTTC.

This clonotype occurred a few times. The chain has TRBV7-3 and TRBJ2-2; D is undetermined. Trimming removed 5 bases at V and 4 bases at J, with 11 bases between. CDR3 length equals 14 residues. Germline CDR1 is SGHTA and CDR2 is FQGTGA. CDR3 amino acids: CASSPPAGTGELFF. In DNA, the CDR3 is TGTGCCAGCAGCCCCCCAGCCGGCACCGGGGAGCTGTTTTTT.

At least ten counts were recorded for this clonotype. The CDR3 protein is CASSYDGGGEAFF. The CDR3 DNA follows: TGTGCCAGCAGTTATGATGGAGGGGGAGAAGCTTTCTTT. The J gene is TRBJ1-1, the V gene TRBV27; weak D call: TRBD1 (6 bases). V lost 4 bases to trimming and J lost 8 bases, with 14 bases between them. Germline V gene sequence: CDR1 MNHEY, CDR2 SMNVEV (reference sequence). This CDR3 comprises 13 residues.

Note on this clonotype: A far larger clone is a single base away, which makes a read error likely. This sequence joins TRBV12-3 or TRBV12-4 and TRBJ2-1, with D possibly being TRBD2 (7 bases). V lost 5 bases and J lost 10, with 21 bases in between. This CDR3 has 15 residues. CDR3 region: CASSPLGRGAYEQFF. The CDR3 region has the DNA TGTGCCAGCAGTCCCCTCGGCCGGGGGGCCTACGAGCAGTTCTTC.

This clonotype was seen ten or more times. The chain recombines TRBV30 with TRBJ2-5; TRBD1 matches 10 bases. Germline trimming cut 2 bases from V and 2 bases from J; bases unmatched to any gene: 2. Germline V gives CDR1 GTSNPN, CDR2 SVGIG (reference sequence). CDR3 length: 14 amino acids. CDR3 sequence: CAWSWGQGQETQYF. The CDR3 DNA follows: TGTGCCTGGAGTTGGGGACAGGGGCAAGAGACCCAGTACTTC.

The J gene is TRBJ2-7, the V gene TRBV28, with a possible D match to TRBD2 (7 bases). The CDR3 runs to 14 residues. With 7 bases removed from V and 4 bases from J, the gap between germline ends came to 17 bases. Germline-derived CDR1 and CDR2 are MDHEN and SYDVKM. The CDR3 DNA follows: TGTGCCAGCACCAAGGGGAGGGGGGGGTACGAGCAGTACTTC. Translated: CASTKGRGGYEQYF.

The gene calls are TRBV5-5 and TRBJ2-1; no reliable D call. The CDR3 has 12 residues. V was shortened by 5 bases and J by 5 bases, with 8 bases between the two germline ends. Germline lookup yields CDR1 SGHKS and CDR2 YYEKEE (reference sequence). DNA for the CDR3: TGTGCCAGCAGTCCCTCACACAATGAGCAGTTCTTC. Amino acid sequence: CASSPSHNEQFF.

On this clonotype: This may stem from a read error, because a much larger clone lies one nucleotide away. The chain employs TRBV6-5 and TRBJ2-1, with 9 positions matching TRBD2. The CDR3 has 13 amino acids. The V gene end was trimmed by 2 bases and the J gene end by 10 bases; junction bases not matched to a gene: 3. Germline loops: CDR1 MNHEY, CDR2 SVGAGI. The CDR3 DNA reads TGTGCCAGCAGTTACCGAGCGGGAGGCGAGCAGTTCTTC. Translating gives CASSYRAGGEQFF.

CDR3 in amino acids: CASRELAGVLNEQFF. DNA for the CDR3: TGTGCCAGCAGAGAGCTAGCGGGAGTCCTCAATGAGCAGTTCTTC. The V call is TRBV6-1, the J call TRBJ2-1; 10 nucleotides line up with TRBD2. Trimming cost V 6 bases and J 6 bases; bases outside gene matches: 8. Per the germline V gene, CDR1 is MNHNS and CDR2 is SASEGT. The length of the CDR3 is 15 residues.

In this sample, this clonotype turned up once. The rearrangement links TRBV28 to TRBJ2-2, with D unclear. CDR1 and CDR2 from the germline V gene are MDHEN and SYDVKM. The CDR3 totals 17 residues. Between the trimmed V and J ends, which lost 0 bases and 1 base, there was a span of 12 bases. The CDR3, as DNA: TGTGCCAGCAGTTTATGTGTCCTTTCGGGGAACACCGGGGAGCTGTTTTTT. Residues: CASSLCVLSGNTGELFF.

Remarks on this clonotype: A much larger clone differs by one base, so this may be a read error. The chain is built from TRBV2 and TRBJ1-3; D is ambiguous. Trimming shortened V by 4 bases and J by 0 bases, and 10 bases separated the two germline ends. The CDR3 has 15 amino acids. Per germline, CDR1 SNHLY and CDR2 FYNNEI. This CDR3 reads CASSADGISGNTIYF. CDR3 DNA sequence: TGTGCCAGCAGTGCGGATGGAATCTCTGGAAACACCATATATTTT.

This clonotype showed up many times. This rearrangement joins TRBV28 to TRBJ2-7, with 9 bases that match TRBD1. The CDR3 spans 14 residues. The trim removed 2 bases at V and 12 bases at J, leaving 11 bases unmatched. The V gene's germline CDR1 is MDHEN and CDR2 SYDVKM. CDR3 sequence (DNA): TGTGCCAGCAGTTTAGAGGGGACAGGGTCTTTTTCGTACTTC. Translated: CASSLEGTGSFSYF. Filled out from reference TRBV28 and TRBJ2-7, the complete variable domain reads DVKVTQSSRYLVKRTGEKVFLECVQDMDHENMFWYRQDPGLGLRLIYFSYDVKMKEKGDIPEGYSVSREKKERFSLILESASTNQTSMYLCASSLEGTGSFSYFGPGTRLTVT.

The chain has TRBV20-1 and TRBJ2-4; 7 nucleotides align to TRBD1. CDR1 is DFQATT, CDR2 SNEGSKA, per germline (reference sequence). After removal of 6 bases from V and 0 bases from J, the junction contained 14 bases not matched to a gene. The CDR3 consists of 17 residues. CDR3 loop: CSANTARTGLAKNIQYF. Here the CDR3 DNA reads TGCAGTGCCAACACCGCCCGGACAGGTTTAGCCAAAAACATTCAGTACTTC.